This T cell receptor (beta chain) was identified in a study of blood T cell repertoires in COVID-19. Study-level information: COVID-19 samples collected from the United States, Italy and Spain covered acute and convalescent phases.

V shed 4 bases and J shed 4 bases, with 14 bases lying between them. Germline V CDR1 and CDR2: SGHRS, YFSETQ. This CDR3 comprises 14 residues. TCRdb keeps only in-frame clones here, not all; method: immunoSEQ multiplex PCR. The sample contains 240,000 or so clones, 70% to 80% of which appear only once. This TCR was sampled from a woman older than 75 with acute or convalescent COVID-19. The specimen sequenced was peripheral blood. J is TRBJ1-2 and V is TRBV5-1; possibly TRBD1 for D (5 bases). The CDR3, as DNA: TGCGCCAGCAGCCGAGAGGGACTTAGCTATGGCTACACCTTC. It codes for CASSREGLSYGYTF.